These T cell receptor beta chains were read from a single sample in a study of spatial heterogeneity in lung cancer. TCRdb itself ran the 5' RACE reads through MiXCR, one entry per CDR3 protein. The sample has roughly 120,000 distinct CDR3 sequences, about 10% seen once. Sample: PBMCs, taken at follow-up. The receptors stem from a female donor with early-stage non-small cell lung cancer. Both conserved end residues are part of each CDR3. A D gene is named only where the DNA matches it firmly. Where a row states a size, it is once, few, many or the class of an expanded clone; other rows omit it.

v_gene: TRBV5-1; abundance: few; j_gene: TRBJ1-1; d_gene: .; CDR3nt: TGCGCCAGCGGCGCCGGGTCCATGAACACTGAAGCTTTCTTT; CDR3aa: CASGAGSMNTEAFF
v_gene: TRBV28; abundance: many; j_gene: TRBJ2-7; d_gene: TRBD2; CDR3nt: TGTGCCAGTGGGCTAGCGGGACCCTACGAGCAGTACTTC; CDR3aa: CASGLAGPYEQYF
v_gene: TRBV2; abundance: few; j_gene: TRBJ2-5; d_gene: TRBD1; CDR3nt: TGTGCCAGCACCAGGGACAGGGTAGAGACCCAGTACTTC; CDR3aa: CASTRDRVETQYF
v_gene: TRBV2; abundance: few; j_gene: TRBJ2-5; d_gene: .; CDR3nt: TGTGCCAGCAGTGTAACCGCCCAGGGTCGGGAGACCCAGTACTTC; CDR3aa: CASSVTAQGRETQYF
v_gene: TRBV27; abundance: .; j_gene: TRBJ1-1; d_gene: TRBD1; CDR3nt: TGTGCCAGCAGTTCACAGGGGGCGGAGGCTGAAGCTTTCTTT; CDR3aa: CASSSQGAEAEAFF
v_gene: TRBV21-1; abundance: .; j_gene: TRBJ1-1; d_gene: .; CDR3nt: TGTGCCAGCAGCAAAGTTCCTACAGGGGTCACTGAAGCTTTCTTT; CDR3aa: CASSKVPTGVTEAFF
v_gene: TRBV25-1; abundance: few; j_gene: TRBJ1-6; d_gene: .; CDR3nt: TGTGCCAGCAGGGCCAGGGTTGGCTCACCCCTCCACTTT; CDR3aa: CASRARVGSPLHF
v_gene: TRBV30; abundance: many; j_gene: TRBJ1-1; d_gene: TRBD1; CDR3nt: TGTGCCTGGACCGAACAGGGGGACACTGAAGCTTTCTTT; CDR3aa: CAWTEQGDTEAFF
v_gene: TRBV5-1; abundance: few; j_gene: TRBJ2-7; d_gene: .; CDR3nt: TGCGCCAGCAGCTTGAGAGGGAGCCACGAGCAGTACTTC; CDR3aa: CASSLRGSHEQYF
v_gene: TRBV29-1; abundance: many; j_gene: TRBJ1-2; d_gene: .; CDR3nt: TGCAGCGTTGGGGACACAGGGACTAGTGGCTACACCTTC; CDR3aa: CSVGDTGTSGYTF
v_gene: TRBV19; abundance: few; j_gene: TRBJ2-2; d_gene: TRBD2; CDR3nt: TGTGCCAGTAGTAACCTACCGACTAGCGGGAACACCGGGGAGCTGTTTTTT; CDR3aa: CASSNLPTSGNTGELFF
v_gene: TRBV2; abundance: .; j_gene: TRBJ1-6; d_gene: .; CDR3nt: TGTGCCAGCAGTGAAGCGAGGGGACGCCGGAATTCACCCCTCCACTTT; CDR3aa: CASSEARGRRNSPLHF
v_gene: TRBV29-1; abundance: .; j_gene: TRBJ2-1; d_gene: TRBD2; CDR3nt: TGCAGCGGGGGACTAGCGGGAGTACATGAGCAGTTCTTC; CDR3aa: CSGGLAGVHEQFF
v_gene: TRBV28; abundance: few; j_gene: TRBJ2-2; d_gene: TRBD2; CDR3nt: TGTGCCAGCAAGGATAGGGAGGGTTACACCGGGGAGCTGTTTTTT; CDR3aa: CASKDREGYTGELFF
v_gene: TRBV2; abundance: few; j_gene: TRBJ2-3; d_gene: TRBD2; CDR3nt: TGTGCCAGCAGGCGGACTAGCAATTCTAACACAGATACGCAGTATTTT; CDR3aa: CASRRTSNSNTDTQYF
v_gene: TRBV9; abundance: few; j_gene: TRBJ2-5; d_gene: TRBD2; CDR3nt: TGTGCCAGCAGCGTAGCTAGCGGGAGTGAGACCCAGTACTTC; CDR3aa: CASSVASGSETQYF
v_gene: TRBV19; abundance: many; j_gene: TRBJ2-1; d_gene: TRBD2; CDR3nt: TGTGCCAGTAGTATAGTGAGGGTAGCGGGAGGGCCGGAGCAGTTCTTC; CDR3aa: CASSIVRVAGGPEQFF
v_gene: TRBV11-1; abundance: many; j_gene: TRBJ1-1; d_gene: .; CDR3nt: TGTGCCAGCAGCCGAGACGCAGCCTCGAGGCCTCAAGCTTTCTTT; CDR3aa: CASSRDAASRPQAFF
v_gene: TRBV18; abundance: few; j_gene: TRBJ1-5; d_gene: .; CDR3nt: TGTGCCAGCTCACCATTTGACACGAGTAGCAATCAGCCCCAGCATTTT; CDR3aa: CASSPFDTSSNQPQHF
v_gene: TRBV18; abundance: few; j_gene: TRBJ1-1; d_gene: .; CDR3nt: TGTGCCAGCTCACCTTCACCCTTAAACACTGAAGCTTTCTTT; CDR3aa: CASSPSPLNTEAFF
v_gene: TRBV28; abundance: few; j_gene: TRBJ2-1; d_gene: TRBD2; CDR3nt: TGTGCCAGCAGCTTTTCGGGACTACGACTTAACAATGAGCAGTTCTTC; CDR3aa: CASSFSGLRLNNEQFF
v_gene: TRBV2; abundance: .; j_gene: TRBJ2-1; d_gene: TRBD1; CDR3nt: TGTGCCAGCAGTACCGGGACAGGGGCGTCCGGTGAGCAGTTCTTC; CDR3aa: CASSTGTGASGEQFF